This T cell receptor (beta chain) was sequenced during a study of technical replicates of blood from a few donors. CDR3 length: 13 residues. The germline V and J ends were trimmed by 2 bases and 4 bases, with 7 bases remaining between them. Germline CDR1 is MNHNY and CDR2 is SVGAGI (reference sequence). The table came from immunoSEQ multiplex PCR; TCRdb's copy has only in-frame clones and leaves some out. Found here are 75,000 to 80,000 clones, roughly 94% of them singletons; the top ten hold about 0.4%. The clonotype was recovered from a human donor in good health. The chain recombines TRBV6-6 with TRBJ2-3, with TRBD1 as a possible D gene (5 bases). The sample was T cells isolated from PBMCs. CDR3 coding DNA: TGTGCCAGCAGTTACAGGGGCGCAGATACGCAGTATTTT. It codes for CASSYRGADTQYF.